The 9 T cell receptor beta chains in this list originate from one sample, sequenced in a study of early T cells in non-severe SARS-CoV-2 infection. A single record per CDR3 protein comes from TCRdb applying MiXCR to the 5' RACE reads. Of about 22,000 distinct CDR3 sequences in the sample, 4% were seen once. The source material was whole blood. The receptors derive from an adult who was a healthcare worker with PCR-confirmed SARS-CoV-2 infection or an uninfected control (not recorded which).

This clonotype showed up many times. The chain is built from TRBV29-1 and TRBJ1-2; D may be TRBD1 (5 bases). Germline CDR1 is SQVTM and CDR2 is ANQGSEA. This CDR3 is built from 15 residues. V lost 5 bases and J 5 bases, leaving 21 bases between the germline ends. The CDR3 loop is CSVPIPRGTSYGYTF. The CDR3 DNA reads as TGCAGCGTTCCTATACCTAGGGGAACTAGTTATGGCTACACCTTC.

This clonotype was counted at least ten times. V is TRBV7-2 and J is TRBJ1-6, with TRBD1 as a possible D gene (6 bases). In germline, CDR1 is SGHTA, CDR2 FQGNSA. CDR3 size: 17 residues. V lost 4 bases and J 8 bases, leaving 21 bases between the germline ends. The CDR3 DNA follows: TGTGCCAGCAGCTACCAGGTGAACAGGGAAAGGGATTCACCCCTCCACTTT. The encoded protein is CASSYQVNRERDSPLHF.

The rearrangement uses TRBV27 and TRBJ2-1; D remains ambiguous. The CDR3 is made up of 14 amino acids. Germline V gives CDR1 MNHEY, CDR2 SMNVEV (reference sequence). Trimming shortened V by 3 bases and J by 10 bases, and 16 bases separated the two germline ends. For the CDR3, the DNA is TGTGCCAGCAGTTTGACCGGCGCCTTTCAAGAGCAGTTCTTC. Amino acid sequence: CASSLTGAFQEQFF.

The chain couples TRBV30 to TRBJ1-2, with 10 bases fitting TRBD1. V trimming: 2 bases; J trimming: 6 bases; junction bases outside the gene matches: 6. In germline, CDR1 is GTSNPN, CDR2 SVGIG (reference sequence). The CDR3 is 14 residues long. CDR3 in DNA: TGTGCCTGGAGTCTTGACAGGGGGCACGATGGCTACACCTTC. This translates into CAWSLDRGHDGYTF.

This clonotype came up many times. The rearrangement uses TRBV18 and TRBJ2-3, with D possibly being TRBD2 (7 bases). V lost 6 bases to trimming and J lost 3 bases, with 19 bases between them. Germline assignment: CDR1 KGHSH and CDR2 LQKENI. The CDR3 length is 16 residues. The CDR3: CASSEQRGGWTDTQYF. The CDR3, as DNA: TGTGCCAGCTCGGAGCAGAGGGGGGGCTGGACAGATACGCAGTATTTT.

The table lists this clonotype with many counts. The chain joins TRBV11-2 to TRBJ2-7; 8 bases agree with TRBD1. Trimming cost V 6 bases and J 3 bases; bases outside gene matches: 10. Looked up from germline, CDR1 is SGHAT and CDR2 is FQNNGV. This CDR3 spans 15 amino acids. The CDR3 DNA sequence: TGTGCCAGCAGAAAACCCCGGGACAGGTTCTACGAGCAGTACTTC. This translates into CASRKPRDRFYEQYF. Based on the CDR3 plus reference TRBV11-2 and TRBJ2-7, the full variable domain is EAGVAQSPRYKIIEKRQSVAFWCNPISGHATLYWYQQILGQGPKLLIQFQNNGVVDDSQLPKDRFSAERLKGVDSTLKIQPAKLEDSAVYLCASRKPRDRFYEQYFGPGTRLTVT.

In its sample, this clonotype was seen many times. The V and J genes are TRBV6-5 and TRBJ1-5; 7 positions agree with TRBD1. The V segment lost 8 bases and the J segment 1 base; nucleotides outside the gene matches: 8. Germline V lookup: CDR1 MNHEY, CDR2 SVGAGI. The CDR3 totals 15 residues. The CDR3, as DNA: TGTGCCAGCGGAGGCGGGACAGAGAGCAATCAGCCCCAGCATTTT. Translation: CASGGGTESNQPQHF.

This clonotype was seen many times. The chain employs TRBV5-1 and TRBJ1-5; D gene unclear. The ends were cut back, 4 bases at V and 0 bases at J, with 14 bases in the middle. The germline V gene encodes CDR1 SGHRS and CDR2 YFSETQ. The CDR3 extends over 16 amino acids. For the CDR3, the DNA is TGCGCCAGCAGCCCCCGAGGGCCTAATAGCAATCAGCCCCAGCATTTT. Its protein product is CASSPRGPNSNQPQHF.

The sample holds many counts of this clonotype. V usage is TRBV6-2 or TRBV6-3 and J usage is TRBJ1-4; D possibly corresponds to TRBD1 (5 bases). The germline V gene has CDR1 MNHEY and CDR2 SVGEGT. The CDR3 spans 17 residues. The ends were cut back, 6 bases at V and 0 bases at J, with 17 bases in the middle. The CDR3 sequence is CASRDSPDRPTNEKLFF. The CDR3 nucleotides read TGTGCCAGCAGGGACTCCCCCGACAGACCAACTAATGAAAAACTGTTTTTT.